The sequence of this T cell receptor beta chain was determined in a study of CD8+CD57+ T cells in acquired aplastic anemia. Study in general: Mean DNA quantity obtained from sorted CD4+ and CD8+ cells was about 3 ug.

CDR3 and TCR beta VDJ profiling relied on genomic DNA as the template. TCRdb called the reads again in MiXCR, with one record for every CDR3 protein. The table records about 160,000 distinct CDR3 sequences, roughly 48% of them present only once. About this clonotype: The antigen remains undetermined.

Sequencing involved patients with CD8+CD57+ cell expansion previously shown by flow cytometry. The patients all had a severe acquired aplastic anemia diagnosis. Study-wide findings and caveats: Around 30 sequences, all CD8+ CDR3, were shared between patients and controls. Statistical testing detected no significant gap in CD8+ Simpson's diversity between patients and controls.

This CDR3 comprises 15 residues. Trimming took 0 bases from V and 7 from J, leaving 15 bases between them. Germline V gives CDR1 MNHEY, CDR2 SMNVEV (reference sequence). The J gene is TRBJ1-2, the V gene TRBV27, with D uncertain. The sequencing input was sorted CD4+, CD8+, or CD8+CD57+ T cells (not recorded which) from PBMCs. The clonotype originates from a human donor with aplastic anemia. CDR3 DNA: TGTGCCAGCAGTTTATCCCGGGGATACAGAGGTGGCTACACCTTC. Its translation: CASSLSRGYRGGYTF.